This T cell receptor beta chain was identified during a study of CD8 T cells in Susac syndrome. Study outcomes and limitations: By the study's own acknowledgment, its TCR sequencing and HLA analysis included relatively few individuals.

With random hexamers, roughly 0.45 to 1 ug RNA was reverse transcribed. MiXCR was run by TCRdb on the immunoSEQ multiplex PCR reads, yielding one entry per CDR3 protein. The sample carries around 300,000 distinct CDR3 sequences, about 91% recorded once. This CDR3 spans 12 amino acids. V was trimmed by 1 base and J by 6 bases, leaving 7 bases between them. Germline V gene sequence: CDR1 GTSNPN, CDR2 SVGIG (reference sequence). The TEMRA cells underwent FACS enrichment, while the CD8+ and CD4+ T cells underwent negative isolation. On this clonotype: Its antigen is not identified.

The chain joins TRBV30 to TRBJ1-3; no clear D gene. Specimen: CD8+ T cells from PBMCs. The TCR was taken from a human donor with multiple sclerosis. This chain's CDR3 is CAWSGVQNTIYF. CDR3 in DNA: TGTGCCTGGAGTGGGGTCCAAAACACCATATATTTT.